This TCR beta chain was found in a study of T cells in Graves' hyperthyroidism and ophthalmopathy. Amplification of TCR beta CDR3 regions was performed using RNA transcripts as template. With the HTBI primer set, the TCR CDR3 went through a first round of RT-PCR. Using its own MiXCR run on the multiplex PCR reads, TCRdb lists one record per CDR3 protein. The sample shows nearly 600,000 distinct CDR3 sequences, roughly 14% of them seen only once. The V segment lost 6 bases and the J segment 0 bases; nucleotides outside the gene matches: 8. The length of the CDR3 is 17 residues. From germline, CDR1 is MDHEN and CDR2 SYDVKM. Out of approximately 10 ml of fresh peripheral blood came the PBMCs. This clonotype was detected ten times or more.

This clonotype was obtained from a woman aged 25 to 45 with Graves' hyperthyroidism that later progressed to Graves' ophthalmopathy. Sequenced material: blood. The chain recombines TRBV28 with TRBJ2-1, with 10 bases identical to TRBD2. The CDR3 protein is CASSVAGGYISYNEQFF. DNA of the CDR3: TGTGCCAGCAGCGTAGCGGGAGGTTATATCTCCTACAATGAGCAGTTCTTC.